The rows below give T cell receptor beta chains drawn from one sample of a study of T cell responses to AZD1222 COVID-19 vaccine. Generated by immunoSEQ multiplex PCR, the TCRdb table keeps only in-frame clones and is missing some. The data hold around 120,000 clones, with approximately 90% observed a single time. The sequenced sample was peripheral blood, obtained on day 0 of AZD1222 vaccination. These receptors came from an adult in good health. Both conserved end residues are part of each CDR3. D genes are given only for firm matches. The size of a clone is reported for some rows only, either as once, few or many, or as a class for expanded clones.

V gene	D gene	clone size	J gene	CDR3 protein	CDR3 DNA
TRBV3-1/TRBV3-2	-	-	TRBJ2-3	CASSQGGQGRDTQYF	TGTGCCAGCAGCCAAGGTGGGCAGGGAAGAGATACGCAGTATTTT
TRBV5-1	TRBD1	-	TRBJ2-7	CASSLDGTAYEQYF	TGCGCCAGCAGCTTGGATGGGACAGCCTACGAGCAGTACTTC
TRBV18	TRBD1	-	TRBJ1-1	CASSETGSDTEAFF	TGTGCCAGCTCAGAGACAGGGAGTGATACTGAAGCTTTCTTT
TRBV5-1	-	-	TRBJ2-7	CASSLQVAREQYF	TGCGCCAGCAGCCTACAGGTCGCGAGGGAGCAGTACTTC
TRBV28	-	-	TRBJ2-7	CASSLLGYEQYF	TGTGCCAGCAGTTTACTGGGCTACGAGCAGTACTTC
TRBV11-2	TRBD2	-	TRBJ2-1	CASSLGTSGSYNEQFF	TGTGCCAGCAGCCTCGGGACTAGCGGGAGTTACAATGAGCAGTTCTTC
TRBV15	-	-	TRBJ2-1	CATSREVESSYNEQFF	TGTGCCACCAGCAGAGAGGTTGAGAGCTCCTACAATGAGCAGTTCTTC
TRBV12-3/TRBV12-4	-	-	TRBJ1-2	CASSYGRRGGYTF	TGTGCCAGCAGTTACGGTCGCCGGGGTGGCTACACCTTC
TRBV28	-	-	TRBJ1-5	CASSPFGKPQHF	TGTGCCAGCAGTCCGTTCGGGAAGCCCCAGCATTTT
TRBV5-1	-	-	TRBJ1-1	CASSLEGLEAFF	TGCGCCAGCAGCTTGGAGGGTCTTGAAGCTTTCTTT
TRBV5-1	TRBD1	-	TRBJ2-2	CASRDRGQSGELFF	TGCGCCAGCAGAGACAGGGGGCAAAGCGGGGAGCTGTTTTTT
TRBV6-2/TRBV6-3	-	-	TRBJ2-3	CASSYTGGTQYF	TGTGCCAGCAGTTATACGGGTGGTACGCAGTATTTT
TRBV7-3	TRBD1	-	TRBJ2-1	CASSEQGYEQFF	TGTGCCAGCAGCGAACAGGGGTATGAGCAGTTCTTC
TRBV29-1	TRBD1	-	TRBJ2-2	CSVGRDREITGELFF	TGCAGCGTTGGTAGGGACAGGGAGATCACCGGGGAGCTGTTTTTT
TRBV24-1	-	-	TRBJ1-5	CATSDLSNQPQHF	TGTGCCACCAGTGATTTGAGCAATCAGCCCCAGCATTTT
TRBV6-5	TRBD2	-	TRBJ2-7	CAAQPSGSNEQYF	TGTGCCGCACAGCCTAGCGGGAGTAACGAGCAGTACTTC
TRBV5-1	-	-	TRBJ1-2	CASSFSPGKPSYGYTF	TGCGCCAGCAGCTTTAGTCCCGGGAAGCCCAGCTATGGCTACACCTTC
TRBV5-4	-	-	TRBJ2-1	CASSLQGSSYNEQFF	TGTGCCAGCAGCTTACAGGGCAGCTCCTACAATGAGCAGTTCTTC
TRBV5-1	-	-	TRBJ1-3	CASSVRSSGNTIYF	TGCGCCAGCAGCGTCAGGTCCTCTGGAAACACCATATATTTT
TRBV7-8	TRBD1	-	TRBJ1-2	CASSSGQNYGYTF	TGTGCCAGCAGCTCGGGACAGAACTATGGCTACACCTTC
TRBV29-1	-	-	TRBJ1-2	CSTSDRANYGYTF	TGCAGCACCTCCGACAGAGCTAACTATGGCTACACCTTC
TRBV25-1	-	-	TRBJ2-2	CASRHRESTGELFF	TGTGCCAGCAGACACAGGGAAAGCACCGGGGAGCTGTTTTTT
TRBV28	TRBD1	-	TRBJ1-4	CASRGRQGAGVNEKLFF	TGTGCCAGCAGGGGAAGACAGGGGGCGGGCGTAAATGAAAAACTGTTTTTT
TRBV18	-	once	TRBJ2-3	CASSPLRAPDTDTQYF	TGTGCCAGCTCACCACTAAGGGCCCCGGACACAGATACGCAGTATTTT
TRBV6-5	-	-	TRBJ1-2	CASRLYDGLYGYTF	TGTGCCAGCAGGCTATACGACGGATTATATGGCTACACCTTC
TRBV6-4	TRBD1	-	TRBJ2-3	CASSQGQGWDTQYF	TGTGCCAGCAGTCAAGGACAGGGGTGGGATACGCAGTATTTT
TRBV5-1	TRBD2	few	TRBJ2-3	CASSLTAGGPTDTQYF	TGCGCCAGCAGCTTGACGGCGGGAGGCCCAACAGATACGCAGTATTTT
TRBV19	-	few	TRBJ2-7	CASSTMGHYEQYF	TGTGCCAGTAGTACGATGGGACACTACGAGCAGTACTTC
TRBV19	-	once	TRBJ1-1	CASSIGSRGLFEAFF	TGTGCCAGTAGTATAGGTTCCCGGGGCCTATTTGAAGCTTTCTTT
TRBV2	TRBD1	-	TRBJ1-5	CASSRQTGDQPQHF	TGTGCCAGCAGTCGCCAGACAGGGGATCAGCCCCAGCATTTT
TRBV7-6	TRBD1	-	TRBJ2-1	CASSTPLRGQKSSYNEQFF	TGTGCCAGCAGCACGCCACTAAGGGGACAGAAAAGCTCCTACAATGAGCAGTTCTTC
TRBV7-9	-	-	TRBJ1-3	CASSLSQASGNTIYF	TGTGCCAGCAGCTTATCTCAAGCAAGTGGAAACACCATATATTTT
TRBV5-1	TRBD1	-	TRBJ2-7	CASSLSPGTGVFGYEQYF	TGCGCCAGCAGCTTATCGCCCGGGACAGGGGTATTTGGCTACGAGCAGTACTTC
TRBV18	TRBD1	-	TRBJ1-5	CASSHHPSTGMGQPQHF	TGTGCCAGCTCACACCACCCCTCGACAGGGATGGGTCAGCCCCAGCATTTT
TRBV20-1	-	once	TRBJ2-1	CSASGSAYNEQFF	TGCAGTGCTAGTGGGTCAGCCTACAATGAGCAGTTCTTC
TRBV5-5	-	few	TRBJ1-5	CASSLSAGNQPQHF	TGTGCCAGCAGCTTGTCGGCAGGAAATCAGCCCCAGCATTTT
TRBV18	-	-	TRBJ1-2	CASSPPEGRGSYTF	TGTGCCAGCTCACCACCGGAGGGTCGTGGGAGCTACACCTTC
TRBV9	TRBD2	-	TRBJ2-3	CASSVSGTSMDTQYF	TGTGCCAGCAGCGTCTCCGGGACTAGCATGGATACGCAGTATTTT
TRBV30	-	-	TRBJ2-3	CAWSQFGGRGADTQYF	TGTGCCTGGAGTCAATTCGGAGGGCGAGGGGCAGATACGCAGTATTTT
TRBV12-5	TRBD2	-	TRBJ2-5	CASAPGGALMETQYF	TGTGCTAGTGCCCCGGGGGGGGCGTTGATGGAGACCCAGTACTTC
TRBV7-3	TRBD1	-	TRBJ1-1	CASSLTPGGTEAFF	TGTGCCAGCAGCTTAACGCCAGGGGGCACTGAAGCTTTCTTT
TRBV5-1	-	-	TRBJ1-6	CASTLDGQNYNSPLHF	TGCGCCAGCACCCTAGATGGTCAGAATTATAATTCACCCCTCCACTTT
TRBV28	TRBD1	-	TRBJ1-3	CASSQQGARGNTIYF	TGTGCCAGCAGTCAACAGGGGGCGAGGGGAAACACCATATATTTT
TRBV25-1	TRBD2	-	TRBJ2-7	CASSPAGGPMESYEQYF	TGTGCCAGCAGTCCAGCGGGAGGGCCTATGGAATCCTACGAGCAGTACTTC
TRBV5-1	TRBD1	few	TRBJ2-5	CASSLEARTGRETQYF	TGCGCCAGCAGCTTGGAGGCGCGGACAGGGAGGGAGACCCAGTACTTC
TRBV4-2	-	-	TRBJ1-3	CASRGVSSGNTIYF	TGTGCCAGCAGGGGGGTAAGCTCTGGAAACACCATATATTTT
TRBV20-1	-	-	TRBJ2-7	CSASDYQSSYEQYF	TGCAGTGCTAGTGACTACCAGAGCTCCTACGAGCAGTACTTC
TRBV5-1	-	-	TRBJ1-3	CASSLGDISGNTIYF	TGCGCCAGCAGCTTGGGGGACATTTCTGGAAACACCATATATTTT
TRBV10-2	-	once	TRBJ1-5	CASSPGSNQPQHF	TGCGCCAGCAGTCCCGGTAGCAATCAGCCCCAGCATTTT
TRBV12-2	-	-	TRBJ2-1	CASRFMCPISYNEQFF	TGTGCAAGTCGCTTCATGTGCCCCATTTCCTACAATGAGCAGTTCTTC
TRBV28	-	-	TRBJ2-7	CASTRLGGTDEQYF	TGTGCCAGCACCCGCCTGGGGGGCACAGACGAGCAGTACTTC
TRBV28	-	-	TRBJ2-7	CASSFSGTPSYEQYF	TGTGCCAGCAGTTTCTCCGGGACACCCTCCTACGAGCAGTACTTC